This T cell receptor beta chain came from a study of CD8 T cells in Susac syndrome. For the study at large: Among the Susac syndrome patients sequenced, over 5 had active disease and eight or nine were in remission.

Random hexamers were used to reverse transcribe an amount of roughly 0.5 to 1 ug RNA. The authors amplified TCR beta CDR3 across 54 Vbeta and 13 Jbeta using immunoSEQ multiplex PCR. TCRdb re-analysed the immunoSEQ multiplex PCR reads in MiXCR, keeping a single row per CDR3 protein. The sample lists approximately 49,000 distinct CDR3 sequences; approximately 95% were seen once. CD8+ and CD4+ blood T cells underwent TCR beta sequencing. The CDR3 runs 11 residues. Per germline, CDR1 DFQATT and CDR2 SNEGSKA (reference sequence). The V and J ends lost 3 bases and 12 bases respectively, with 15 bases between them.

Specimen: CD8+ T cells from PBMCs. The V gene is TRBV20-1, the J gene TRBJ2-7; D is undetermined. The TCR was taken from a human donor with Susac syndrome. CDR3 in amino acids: CSASPRSDRYF. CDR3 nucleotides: TGCAGTGCTAGCCCCCGATCAGATAGGTACTTC.